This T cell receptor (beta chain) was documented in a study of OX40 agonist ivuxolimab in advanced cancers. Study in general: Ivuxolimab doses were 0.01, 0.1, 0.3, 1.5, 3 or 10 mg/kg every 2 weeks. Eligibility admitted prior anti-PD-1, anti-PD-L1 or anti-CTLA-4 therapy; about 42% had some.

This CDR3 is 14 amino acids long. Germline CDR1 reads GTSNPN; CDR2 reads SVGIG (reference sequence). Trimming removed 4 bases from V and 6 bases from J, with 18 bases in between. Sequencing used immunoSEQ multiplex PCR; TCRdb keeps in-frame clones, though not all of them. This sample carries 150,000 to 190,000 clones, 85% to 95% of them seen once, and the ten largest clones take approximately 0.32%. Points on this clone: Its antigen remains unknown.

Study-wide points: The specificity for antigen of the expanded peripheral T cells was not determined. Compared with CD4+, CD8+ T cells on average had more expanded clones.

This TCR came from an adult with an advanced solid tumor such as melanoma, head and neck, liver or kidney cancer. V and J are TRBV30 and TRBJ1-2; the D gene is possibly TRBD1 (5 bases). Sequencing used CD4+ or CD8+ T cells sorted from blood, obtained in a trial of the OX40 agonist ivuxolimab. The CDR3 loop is CAWNLVGGGDGYTF. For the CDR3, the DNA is TGTGCCTGGAATCTAGTAGGTGGAGGGGATGGCTACACCTTC.